This T cell receptor (beta chain) originates from a study of identical twins (dated by TCRdb to 2015 to 2016). Regarding the research as a whole: To test whether fetal clonotypes persist, this study deep-sequenced TCR alpha and beta repertoires from monozygotic twins, from unrelated adults of various ages, and from cord blood. To rule out contamination, the twin experiments were replicated at different times with different library preparation protocols.

V is shortened by 8 bases, J by 10 bases, and the region joining them spans 21 bases. Reading the germline V gene (reference sequence) gives CDR1 LNHDA and CDR2 SQIVND. Spanning cysteine to phenylalanine, the CDR3 consists of 15 amino acids. The sequence is cut down to CDR3 DNA, 45 bases in frame from base 1. Library construction relied on 5' RACE. Sequencing was performed on an Illumina HiSeq 2000. A universal primer binding site was introduced by template switching, and a unique molecular identifier was present in the final cDNA, enabling accurate counting of TCR cDNA molecules. First-strand cDNA for TCR alpha and beta chains was synthesized from specific primers in the conserved constant-segment region. To control for contamination, each cDNA library was double barcoded with a SMART-Mk sample barcode plus Illumina barcodes. TruSeq adapter sequences and Illumina sample barcodes were added in two successive PCR steps. The Illumina HiSeq platform was used with custom primers to sequence TCR alpha and beta cDNA libraries. Per the authors' processing: MiGEC was used to process raw reads and extract unique molecular identifiers, and MiXCR was used to find CDR3 positions. Recombination models were inferred per individual with the repgenHMM and IGoR tools using an EM algorithm. The tcR package in R was used for shared clonotype analysis, with sharing normalized by the product of cloneset sizes. To study raw recombination free of thymic and clonal selection effects, out-of-frame nonproductive sequences were analyzed. TCRdb itself trimmed the public reads at Q25 with fastp, ran MiXCR and retained productive beta chains. Each record represents a unique CDR3 protein, reported with the most common genes and DNA among its rows. These V and J calls rely on TCRdb rather than the paper's analysis. The sample yields 150,000 or so distinct CDR3 sequences; 3% to 4.5% were counted once. The ten largest clonotypes hold more than 7% of the sample.

Study-wide findings and limitations: Invariant T cells such as MAIT and iNKT could partly confound zero-insertion analyses, although diverse VJ usage argued against such confounding for most clonotypes. Fewer insertions were carried by abundant cord blood beta clonotypes, a similar but weaker trend appeared in young adult naive repertoires, and no such trend appeared in memory repertoires. Excess twin sharing in beta out-of-frame sequences was weaker because fewer shared sequences lowered the signal-to-noise ratio. Recombination models systematically underestimated out-of-frame TCR alpha sharing in monozygotic twins but agreed with sharing between unrelated individuals. Because the same donors could not be followed over many years, the conclusions relied on cross-sectional statistical analysis. Compared with coincidental sharing between unrelated individuals, an excess of low generation-probability sequences was observed among out-of-frame TCR alpha sequences shared between twins.

Many counts were recorded for this clonotype. Its target antigen remains unknown. No quality values exist for individual bases; no much larger clone is one base distant. All donors were healthy Caucasians. Miltenyi CD45RO+ enrichment and human naive T-cell isolation kits were used to isolate memory (CD45RO+) and naive T cells from PBMC. This sequence uses TRBV19 and TRBJ1-6, with the D gene uncertain. The sequenced material came from memory T cells sorted from blood. The sample's cell subset or site label is to be understood as: CD45RO+ enriched T cells. The receptor was isolated from a man younger than 35 in good health. Here the CDR3 is given as CASRGNTRVGSPLHF. The DNA sequence reads TGTGCCAGTCGGGGAAACACGCGGGTTGGATCACCCCTCCACTTT.